What follows describes a single T cell receptor beta chain. This sample was taken from a study of T cell responses to AZD1222 COVID-19 vaccine. Clones were read by immunoSEQ multiplex PCR, and TCRdb kept only the in-frame ones, dropping some. The sample lists around 90,000 clones, 70% to 90% occurring once. The sequencing used peripheral blood, collected on day 0 of AZD1222 vaccination. The receptor was isolated from an adult in good health.

CDR3 loop: CASSLMDRGNQPQHF. CDR3 DNA sequence: TGTGCCAGCAGCTTAATGGACAGGGGAAATCAGCCCCAGCATTTT. J is TRBJ1-5 and V is TRBV7-2; the match to TRBD1 covers 9 bases. V lost 2 bases and J lost 4; bases outside the gene matches: 3. In germline, CDR1 is SGHTA, CDR2 FQGNSA. The CDR3 extends over 15 amino acids.